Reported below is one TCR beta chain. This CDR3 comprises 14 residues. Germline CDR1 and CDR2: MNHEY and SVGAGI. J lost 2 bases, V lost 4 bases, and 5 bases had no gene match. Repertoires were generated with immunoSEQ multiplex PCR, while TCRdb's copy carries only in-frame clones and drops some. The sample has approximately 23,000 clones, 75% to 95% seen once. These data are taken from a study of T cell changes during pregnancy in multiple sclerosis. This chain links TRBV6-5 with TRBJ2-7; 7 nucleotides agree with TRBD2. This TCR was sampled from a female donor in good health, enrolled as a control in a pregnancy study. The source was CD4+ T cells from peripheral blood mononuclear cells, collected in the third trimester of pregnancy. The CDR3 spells CASSSSGTAYEQYF. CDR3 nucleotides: TGTGCCAGCAGTTCCAGCGGGACCGCCTACGAGCAGTACTTC.